This TCR beta chain originates from a study of memory CD4+ T cells and cytomegalovirus serostatus. Unmatched junction bases numbered 1, after V lost 3 bases and J lost 6 bases. The germline V gene has CDR1 KGHSH and CDR2 LQKENI. The CDR3 covers 12 residues. Method: immunoSEQ multiplex PCR; TCRdb's copy keeps in-frame clones and lacks some. The data show 50,000 or so clones, approximately 74% seen once. Single viable CD3+CD4+CD8-CD45RO+ cells were sorted as the memory CD4+ T cells. Sample: memory CD4+ T cells from blood. The chain carries TRBV18 and TRBJ2-7; 8 bases line up with TRBD1. This sequence originates from an adult in good health and CMV-seropositive. The CDR3 nucleotides read TGTGCCAGCTCACCGGACAGGGCCGAGCAGTACTTC. Translating it yields CASSPDRAEQYF.